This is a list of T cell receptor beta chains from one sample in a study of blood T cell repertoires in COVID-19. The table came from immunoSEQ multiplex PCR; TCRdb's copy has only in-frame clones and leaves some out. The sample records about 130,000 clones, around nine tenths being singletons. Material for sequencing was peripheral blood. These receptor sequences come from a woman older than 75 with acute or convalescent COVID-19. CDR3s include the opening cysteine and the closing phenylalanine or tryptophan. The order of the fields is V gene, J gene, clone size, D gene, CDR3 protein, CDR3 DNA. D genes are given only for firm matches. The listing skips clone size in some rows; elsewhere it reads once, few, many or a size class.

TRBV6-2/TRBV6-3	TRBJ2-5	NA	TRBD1	CASSYRRGRQETQYF	TGTGCCAGCAGTTACCGCAGGGGGCGACAAGAGACCCAGTACTTC
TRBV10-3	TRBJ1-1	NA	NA	CAISESLGGVDTEAFF	TGTGCCATCAGTGAGTCGTTAGGGGGGGTAGACACTGAAGCTTTCTTT
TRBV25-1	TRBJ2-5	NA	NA	CASSDAARVETQYF	TGTGCCAGCAGTGATGCGGCCAGGGTTGAGACCCAGTACTTC
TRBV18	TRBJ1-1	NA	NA	CASSPQRNTEAFF	TGTGCCAGCTCACCACAGAGGAACACTGAAGCTTTCTTT
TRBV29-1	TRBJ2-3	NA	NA	CSVVGDTQYF	TGCAGCGTTGTCGGAGATACGCAGTATTTT
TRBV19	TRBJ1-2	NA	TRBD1	CASMGQGMRAGGYTF	TGTGCCAGTATGGGACAGGGGATGAGGGCTGGGGGCTACACCTTC
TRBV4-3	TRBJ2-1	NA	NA	CASSQTRYNEQFF	TGCGCCAGCAGCCAGACTAGATACAATGAGCAGTTCTTC
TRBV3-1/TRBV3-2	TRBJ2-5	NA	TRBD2	CASSLQGGRGETQYF	TGTGCCAGCAGCCTTCAAGGCGGGAGGGGGGAGACCCAGTACTTC
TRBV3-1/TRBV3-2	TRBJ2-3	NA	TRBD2	CASRLTSGSVDTQYF	TGTGCCAGCAGGCTAACTAGCGGGAGTGTAGATACGCAGTATTTT
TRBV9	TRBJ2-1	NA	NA	CASSVEAGASWGNEQFF	TGTGCCAGCAGCGTAGAGGCGGGGGCTAGTTGGGGCAATGAGCAGTTCTTC
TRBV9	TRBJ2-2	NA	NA	CASSGGLNTGELFF	TGTGCCAGCAGCGGGGGGCTGAACACCGGGGAGCTGTTTTTT
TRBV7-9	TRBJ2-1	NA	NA	CASSFRGRAYNEQFF	TGTGCCAGCAGCTTCCGAGGTCGGGCCTACAATGAGCAGTTCTTC
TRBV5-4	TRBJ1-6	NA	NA	CASSTRANSPLHF	TGTGCCAGCAGCACTAGGGCCAATTCACCCCTCCACTTT
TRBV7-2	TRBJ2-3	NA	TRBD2	CASRRLPGLAGGNTDTQYF	TGTGCCAGCAGACGCCTACCGGGACTAGCGGGGGGGAACACAGATACGCAGTATTTT
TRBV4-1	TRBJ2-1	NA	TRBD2	CASSQGLAGAEYNEQFF	TGCGCCAGCAGCCAGGGGCTAGCGGGGGCGGAGTACAATGAGCAGTTCTTC
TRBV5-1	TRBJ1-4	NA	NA	CASRFNSEPNEKLFF	TGCGCCAGCAGATTTAACTCGGAGCCTAATGAAAAACTGTTTTTT
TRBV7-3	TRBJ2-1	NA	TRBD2	CASSLAGGTYNEQFF	TGTGCCAGCAGCTTAGCGGGAGGGACCTACAATGAGCAGTTCTTC
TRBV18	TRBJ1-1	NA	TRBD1	CASSTQGENTEAFF	TGTGCCAGCTCAACCCAGGGGGAGAACACTGAAGCTTTCTTT
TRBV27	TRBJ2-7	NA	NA	CASSLSPGPYEQYF	TGTGCCAGCAGTTTATCGCCAGGGCCCTACGAGCAGTACTTC
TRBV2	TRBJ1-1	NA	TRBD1	CASRLRQGDTEAFF	TGTGCCAGCAGACTACGACAGGGTGACACTGAAGCTTTCTTT
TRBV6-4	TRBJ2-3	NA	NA	CASSFEGGRTDTQYF	TGTGCCAGCTCTTTTGAGGGGGGGCGTACAGATACGCAGTATTTT
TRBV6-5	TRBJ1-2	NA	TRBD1	CASRDRPFSNYGYTF	TGTGCCAGCAGGGACAGGCCCTTTTCTAACTATGGCTACACCTTC
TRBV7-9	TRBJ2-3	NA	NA	CASSQRRPGGTDTQYF	TGTGCCAGCAGCCAACGGAGGCCGGGGGGCACAGATACGCAGTATTTT
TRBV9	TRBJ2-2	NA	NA	CASSVGQGYTGELFF	TGTGCCAGCAGCGTTGGGCAGGGGTACACCGGGGAGCTGTTTTTT
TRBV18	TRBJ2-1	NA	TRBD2	CASSPPNTAHSGRYNEQFF	TGTGCCAGCTCACCACCGAACACCGCCCACAGCGGGAGATACAATGAGCAGTTCTTC
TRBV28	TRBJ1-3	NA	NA	CASSSGTPAIYF	TGTGCCAGCAGTAGCGGTACTCCGGCTATATATTTT
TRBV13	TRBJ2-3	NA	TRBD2	CASSHIAGGLTDTQYF	TGTGCCAGCAGTCATATAGCGGGAGGTCTAACAGATACGCAGTATTTT
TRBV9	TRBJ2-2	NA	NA	CASSAGWGANTGELFF	TGTGCCAGCAGCGCGGGTTGGGGGGCGAACACCGGGGAGCTGTTTTTT
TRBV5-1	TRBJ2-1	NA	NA	CASSGSAGHTYNEQFF	TGCGCCAGCAGCGGGTCGGCAGGGCACACCTACAATGAGCAGTTCTTC
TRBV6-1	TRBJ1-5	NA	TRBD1	CASSKGTGGDSNQPQHF	TGTGCCAGCAGTAAAGGGACAGGGGGGGATAGCAATCAGCCCCAGCATTTT
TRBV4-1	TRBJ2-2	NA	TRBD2	CASSQGLGNTGELFF	TGCGCCAGCAGCCAGGGACTAGGGAACACCGGGGAGCTGTTTTTT
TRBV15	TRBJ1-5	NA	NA	CATSRDLGRNQPQHF	TGTGCCACCAGCAGAGATTTGGGCAGAAATCAGCCCCAGCATTTT
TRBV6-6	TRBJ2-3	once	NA	CASSYEVASGDTQYF	TGTGCCAGCAGTTACGAGGTGGCTAGTGGGGATACGCAGTATTTT
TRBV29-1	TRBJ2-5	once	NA	CSVEVAGDLEETQYF	TGCAGCGTTGAAGTGGCAGGGGATTTGGAGGAGACCCAGTACTTC
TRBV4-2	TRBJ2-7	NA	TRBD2	CASSQVTSGASYEQYF	TGTGCCAGCAGCCAAGTCACTAGCGGGGCCTCCTACGAGCAGTACTTC
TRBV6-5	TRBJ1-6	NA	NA	CASTVVPPLHF	TGTGCCAGCACCGTTGTCCCACCCCTCCACTTT
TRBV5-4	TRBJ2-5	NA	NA	CASSFTGTQETKTQYF	TGTGCCAGCAGCTTCACCGGGACTCAGGAAACAAAGACCCAGTACTTC
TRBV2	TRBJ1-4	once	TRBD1	CASSGLTGRIGEKLFF	TGTGCCAGCAGTGGCCTGACAGGGAGGATCGGTGAAAAACTGTTTTTT
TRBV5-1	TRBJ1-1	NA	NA	CASSLQGHLNTEAFF	TGCGCCAGCAGCTTGCAAGGACACTTGAACACTGAAGCTTTCTTT
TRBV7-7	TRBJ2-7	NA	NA	CASSPFPGPPYEQYF	TGTGCTAGCAGCCCATTCCCCGGTCCCCCCTACGAGCAGTACTTC
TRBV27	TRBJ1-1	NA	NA	CASSLKPGGSQAFF	TGTGCCAGCAGTTTAAAGCCCGGAGGGTCGCAAGCTTTCTTT
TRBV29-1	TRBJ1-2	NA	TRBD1	CSVAPGQGNGYTF	TGCAGCGTTGCCCCGGGACAGGGAAATGGCTACACCTTC
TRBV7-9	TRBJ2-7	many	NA	CASSLAYRAYEQYF	TGTGCCAGCAGCTTAGCTTACAGAGCCTACGAGCAGTACTTC
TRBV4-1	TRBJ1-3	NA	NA	CASSLGRPTTGNTIYF	TGCGCCAGCAGCCTCGGACGCCCGACTACTGGAAACACCATATATTTT
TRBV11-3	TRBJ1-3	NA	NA	CASSSHSGNTIYF	TGTGCCAGCAGCTCACACTCTGGAAACACCATATATTTT
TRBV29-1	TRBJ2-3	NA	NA	CSVSRDTSTDTQYF	TGCAGCGTTTCCCGGGACACTAGCACAGATACGCAGTATTTT
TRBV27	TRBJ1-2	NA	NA	CASLSWGESGGYTF	TGTGCCAGTCTGTCCTGGGGGGAGTCTGGTGGCTACACCTTC